This TCR beta chain was found in a study of response to subunit inactivated influenza vaccine. The CDR3 is 13 amino acids. Trimming took 2 bases from V and 9 from J, leaving 12 bases between them. Per the germline V gene, CDR1 is SGHDT and CDR2 is YYEEEE. This clonotype came up a few times. TCRdb reanalysed the RT-PCR reads using MiXCR and keeps one entry per CDR3 protein. The table shows about 540,000 distinct CDR3 sequences, with 20% to 25% occurring only once. This sample also belongs to another study, concerning T cells expressing NK-cell markers. Turning to that study: UMIs accompanied the 5'RACE template switching by which TCR beta cDNA was made. According to the study, TCR beta repertoires originated from sorted CD3+CD56+NKG2C+, CD3+CD56+NKG2C- and CD3+CD56-NKG2C+ T cells. Several experiments added an anti-gamma-delta TCR antibody to sort only alpha-beta TCR T cells. As a fraction of CD8+ T cells, dominant NKG2C+ clonotypes reached roughly 1.0-7.0% in six donors. Questions lingered over whether expanded NKG2C+ T cell clones were HCMV-specific.

The source of this sequence is a man aged 45-60 years who received an inactivated influenza vaccine. The sequencing used CD4+ T cells sorted from PBMCs, collected approximately 13 days after vaccination. The rearrangement links TRBV5-6 to TRBJ1-5, with TRBD1 as a possible D gene (5 bases). This CDR3 reads CASSLDSHGPQHF. The CDR3 region has the DNA TGTGCCAGCAGCTTAGACAGTCACGGGCCCCAGCATTTT.